The rows below give T cell receptor beta chains drawn from one sample of a study of Ad26.COV2.S vaccination and SARS-CoV-2 variants. Sequencing was performed with immunoSEQ multiplex PCR; in TCRdb, only in-frame clones are kept and a portion is missing. The table has around 450,000 clones, roughly 91% seen once; the top ten hold less than 4.5%. Source: peripheral blood, taken in a trial of Ad26.COV2.S vaccine versus placebo. The receptor set was obtained from a person between 18 and 65 years old who received the Ad26.COV2.S COVID-19 vaccine or a placebo. Each CDR3 is given with its conserved first and last residue. D genes are given only for firm matches. Where a row states a size, it is once, few, many or the class of an expanded clone; other rows omit it.

v_gene: TRBV7-2; j_gene: TRBJ2-6; abundance: .; d_gene: .; CDR3aa: CASSLSSASGANVLTF; CDR3nt: TGTGCCAGCAGCTTAAGTTCGGCCTCTGGGGCCAACGTCCTGACTTTC
v_gene: TRBV5-4; j_gene: TRBJ2-1; abundance: .; d_gene: TRBD2; CDR3aa: CASSPGGLAGVDEQFF; CDR3nt: TGTGCCAGCAGCCCCGGAGGACTAGCGGGAGTCGATGAGCAGTTCTTC
v_gene: TRBV15; j_gene: TRBJ2-7; abundance: .; d_gene: .; CDR3aa: CATSREPGPYEQYF; CDR3nt: TGTGCCACCAGCAGGGAGCCGGGCCCCTACGAGCAGTACTTC
v_gene: TRBV19; j_gene: TRBJ2-7; abundance: .; d_gene: .; CDR3aa: CASSITAGALYEQYF; CDR3nt: TGTGCCAGTAGTATCACCGCAGGGGCCTTATACGAGCAGTACTTC
v_gene: TRBV5-1; j_gene: TRBJ2-1; abundance: .; d_gene: .; CDR3aa: CASSFGGDEQFF; CDR3nt: TGCGCCAGCAGCTTTGGGGGCGATGAGCAGTTCTTC
v_gene: TRBV28; j_gene: TRBJ1-4; abundance: once; d_gene: .; CDR3aa: CASSLLGEKLFF; CDR3nt: TGTGCCAGCAGCTTACTGGGGGAAAAACTGTTTTTT
v_gene: TRBV7-3; j_gene: TRBJ2-3; abundance: once; d_gene: .; CDR3aa: CASSLSVSFTDTQYF; CDR3nt: TGTGCCAGCAGCTTAAGTGTTAGCTTCACAGATACGCAGTATTTT
v_gene: TRBV19; j_gene: TRBJ1-5; abundance: once; d_gene: TRBD1; CDR3aa: CATGQGGGQPQHF; CDR3nt: TGTGCCACCGGACAGGGGGGGGGACAGCCCCAGCATTTT
v_gene: TRBV7-3; j_gene: TRBJ2-2; abundance: .; d_gene: .; CDR3aa: CASSLKGLPNTGELFF; CDR3nt: TGTGCCAGCAGCTTAAAGGGACTCCCGAACACCGGGGAGCTGTTTTTT
v_gene: TRBV5-1; j_gene: TRBJ2-7; abundance: .; d_gene: .; CDR3aa: CASSWDNYEQYF; CDR3nt: TGCGCCAGCAGCTGGGACAATTACGAGCAGTACTTC
v_gene: TRBV2; j_gene: TRBJ2-3; abundance: .; d_gene: .; CDR3aa: CASSEGRGTDTQYF; CDR3nt: TGTGCCAGCAGTGAAGGGAGAGGCACAGATACGCAGTATTTT
v_gene: TRBV27; j_gene: TRBJ2-7; abundance: .; d_gene: .; CDR3aa: CASSPPSYEQYF; CDR3nt: TGTGCCAGCAGTCCCCCCTCCTACGAGCAGTACTTC
v_gene: TRBV14; j_gene: TRBJ2-7; abundance: .; d_gene: TRBD2; CDR3aa: CASSQGGLIAGSSYEQYF; CDR3nt: TGTGCCAGCAGCCAAGGGGGACTTATAGCGGGGAGCTCCTACGAGCAGTACTTC
v_gene: TRBV10-3; j_gene: TRBJ1-4; abundance: .; d_gene: TRBD1; CDR3aa: CAISDSRTGVVEKLFF; CDR3nt: TGTGCCATCAGTGATAGTCGGACAGGGGTTGTTGAAAAACTGTTTTTT
v_gene: TRBV19; j_gene: TRBJ2-4; abundance: .; d_gene: TRBD2; CDR3aa: CASSPTSGSSNIQYF; CDR3nt: TGTGCCAGTAGCCCGACTAGCGGGAGTTCGAACATTCAGTACTTC
v_gene: TRBV20-1; j_gene: TRBJ2-6; abundance: .; d_gene: TRBD2; CDR3aa: CSASGLAGLWGANVLTF; CDR3nt: TGCAGTGCTAGTGGGCTAGCGGGATTGTGGGGGGCCAACGTCCTGACTTTC
v_gene: TRBV29-1; j_gene: TRBJ2-3; abundance: .; d_gene: TRBD1; CDR3aa: CSVHLGTGASTDTQYF; CDR3nt: TGCAGCGTGCACTTAGGGACAGGGGCGTCCACAGATACGCAGTATTTT
v_gene: TRBV6-5; j_gene: TRBJ2-2; abundance: once; d_gene: .; CDR3aa: CASSYSRVPGELFF; CDR3nt: TGTGCCAGCAGTTACTCGAGGGTACCCGGGGAGCTGTTTTTT
v_gene: TRBV28; j_gene: TRBJ2-5; abundance: .; d_gene: .; CDR3aa: CASTQGGLGARETQYF; CDR3nt: TGTGCCAGCACTCAGGGCGGGCTGGGTGCCCGGGAGACCCAGTACTTC
v_gene: TRBV7-2; j_gene: TRBJ2-4; abundance: .; d_gene: .; CDR3aa: CASSLGAVAKNIQYF; CDR3nt: TGTGCCAGCAGCTTAGGAGCGGTAGCCAAAAACATTCAGTACTTC
v_gene: TRBV7-8; j_gene: TRBJ2-5; abundance: .; d_gene: TRBD2; CDR3aa: CASSRTSGSETQYF; CDR3nt: TGTGCCAGCAGTCGAACTAGCGGGAGTGAGACCCAGTACTTC
v_gene: TRBV7-8; j_gene: TRBJ2-2; abundance: .; d_gene: .; CDR3aa: CASSLGRMSNKNTGELFF; CDR3nt: TGTGCCAGCAGCTTAGGGCGGATGTCCAACAAGAACACCGGGGAGCTGTTTTTT